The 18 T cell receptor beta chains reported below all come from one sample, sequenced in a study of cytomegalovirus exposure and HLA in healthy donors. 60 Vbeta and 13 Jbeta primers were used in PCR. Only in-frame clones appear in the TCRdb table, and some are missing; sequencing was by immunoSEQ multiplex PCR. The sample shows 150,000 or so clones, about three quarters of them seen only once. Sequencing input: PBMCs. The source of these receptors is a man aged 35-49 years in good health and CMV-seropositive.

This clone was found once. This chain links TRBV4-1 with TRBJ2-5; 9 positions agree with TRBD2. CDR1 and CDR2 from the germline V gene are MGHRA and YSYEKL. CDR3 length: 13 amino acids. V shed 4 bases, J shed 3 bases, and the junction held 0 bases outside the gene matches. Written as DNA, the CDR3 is TGCGCCAGCAGCCGACTAGCGGAAGAGACCCAGTACTTC. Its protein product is CASSRLAEETQYF.

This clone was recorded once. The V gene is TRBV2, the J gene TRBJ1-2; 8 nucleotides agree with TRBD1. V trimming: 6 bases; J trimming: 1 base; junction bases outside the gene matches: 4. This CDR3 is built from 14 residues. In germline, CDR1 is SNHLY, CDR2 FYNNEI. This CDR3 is CASSEQGVNYGYTF. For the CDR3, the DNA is TGTGCCAGCAGCGAACAGGGGGTTAACTATGGCTACACCTTC.

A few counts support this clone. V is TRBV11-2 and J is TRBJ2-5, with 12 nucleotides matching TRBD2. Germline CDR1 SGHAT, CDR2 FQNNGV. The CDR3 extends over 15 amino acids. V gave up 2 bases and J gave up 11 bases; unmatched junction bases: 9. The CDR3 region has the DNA TGTGCCAGCAGCTTATCTAGCGGGAGGGCGGAGGAGCAGTACTTC. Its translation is CASSLSSGRAEEQYF.

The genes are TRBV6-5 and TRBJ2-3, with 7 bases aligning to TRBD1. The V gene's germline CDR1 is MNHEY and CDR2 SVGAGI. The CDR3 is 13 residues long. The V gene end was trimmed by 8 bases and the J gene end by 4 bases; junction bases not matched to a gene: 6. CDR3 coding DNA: TGTGCCAGCGCCAGACAGGGATCAGATACGCAGTATTTT. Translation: CASARQGSDTQYF.

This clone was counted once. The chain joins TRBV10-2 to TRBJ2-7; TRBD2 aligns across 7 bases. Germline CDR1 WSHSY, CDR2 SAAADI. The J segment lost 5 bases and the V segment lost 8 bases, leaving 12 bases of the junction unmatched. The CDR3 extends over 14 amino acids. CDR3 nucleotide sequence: TGCGCCAGCGGGGGGAGGGAGCGGCTCCACGAGCAGTACTTC. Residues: CASGGRERLHEQYF.

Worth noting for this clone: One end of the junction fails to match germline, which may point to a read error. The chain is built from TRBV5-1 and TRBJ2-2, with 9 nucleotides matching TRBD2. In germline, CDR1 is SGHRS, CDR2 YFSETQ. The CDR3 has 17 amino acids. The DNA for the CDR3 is TGCGCCAGCGGCTTGGCCGAAATAGCGGGAGTTAACGGGGAGCTGTTTTTT. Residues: CASGLAEIAGVNGELFF.

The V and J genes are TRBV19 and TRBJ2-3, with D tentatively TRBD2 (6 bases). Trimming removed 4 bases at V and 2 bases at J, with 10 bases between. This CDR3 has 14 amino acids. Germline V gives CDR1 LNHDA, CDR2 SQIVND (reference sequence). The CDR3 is CASSKRVDTDTQYF. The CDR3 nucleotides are TGTGCCAGTAGTAAGCGGGTCGACACAGATACGCAGTATTTT.

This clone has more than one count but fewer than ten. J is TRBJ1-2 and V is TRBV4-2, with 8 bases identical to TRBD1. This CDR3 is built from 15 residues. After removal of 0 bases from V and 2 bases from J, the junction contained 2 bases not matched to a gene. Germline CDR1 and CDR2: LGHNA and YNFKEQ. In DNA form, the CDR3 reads TGTGCCAGCAGCCAAGAGGACAGGGAGAACTATGGCTACACCTTC. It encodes CASSQEDRENYGYTF.

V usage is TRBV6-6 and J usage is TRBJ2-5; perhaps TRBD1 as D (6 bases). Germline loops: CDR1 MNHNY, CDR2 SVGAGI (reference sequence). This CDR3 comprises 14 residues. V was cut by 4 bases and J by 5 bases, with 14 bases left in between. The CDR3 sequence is CASSFSNREETQYF. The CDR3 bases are TGTGCCAGCAGTTTCTCAAACAGGGAGGAGACCCAGTACTTC.

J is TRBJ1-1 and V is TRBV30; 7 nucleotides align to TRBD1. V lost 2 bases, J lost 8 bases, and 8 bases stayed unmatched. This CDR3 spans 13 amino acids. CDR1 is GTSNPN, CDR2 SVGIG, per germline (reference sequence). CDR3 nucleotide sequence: TGTGCCTGGAGTCCAAACCCACAGGGGGAAGCTTTCTTT. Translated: CAWSPNPQGEAFF.

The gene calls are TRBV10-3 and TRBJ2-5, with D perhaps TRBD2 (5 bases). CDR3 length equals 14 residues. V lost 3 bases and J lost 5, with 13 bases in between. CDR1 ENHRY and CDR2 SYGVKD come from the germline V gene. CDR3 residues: CAISDGEKRETQYF. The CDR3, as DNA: TGTGCCATCAGTGATGGGGAGAAGAGGGAGACCCAGTACTTC.

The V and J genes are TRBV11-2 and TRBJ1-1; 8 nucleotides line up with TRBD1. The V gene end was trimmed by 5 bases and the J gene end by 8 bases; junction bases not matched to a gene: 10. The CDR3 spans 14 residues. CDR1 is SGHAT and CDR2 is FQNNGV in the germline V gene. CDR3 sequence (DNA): TGTGCCAGCAGCCCAACAGCTTACAGGGGGGAAGCTTTCTTT. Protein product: CASSPTAYRGEAFF.

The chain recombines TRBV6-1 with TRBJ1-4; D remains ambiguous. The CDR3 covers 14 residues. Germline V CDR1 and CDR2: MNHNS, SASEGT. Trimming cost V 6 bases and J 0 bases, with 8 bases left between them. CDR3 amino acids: CASSRGSTNEKLFF. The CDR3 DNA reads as TGTGCCAGCAGCCGGGGATCAACTAATGAAAAACTGTTTTTT.

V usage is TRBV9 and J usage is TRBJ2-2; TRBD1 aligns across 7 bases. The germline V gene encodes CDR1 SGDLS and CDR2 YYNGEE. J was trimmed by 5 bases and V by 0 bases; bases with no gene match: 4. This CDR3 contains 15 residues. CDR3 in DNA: TGTGCCAGCAGCGTAGGACAGGGTGAGACCGGGGAGCTGTTTTTT. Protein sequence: CASSVGQGETGELFF.

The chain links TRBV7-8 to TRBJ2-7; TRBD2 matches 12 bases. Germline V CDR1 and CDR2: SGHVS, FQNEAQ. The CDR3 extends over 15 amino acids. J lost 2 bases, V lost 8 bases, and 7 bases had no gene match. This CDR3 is CASGIPSGRAYEQYF. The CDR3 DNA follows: TGTGCCAGCGGAATCCCTAGCGGGAGGGCCTACGAGCAGTACTTC.

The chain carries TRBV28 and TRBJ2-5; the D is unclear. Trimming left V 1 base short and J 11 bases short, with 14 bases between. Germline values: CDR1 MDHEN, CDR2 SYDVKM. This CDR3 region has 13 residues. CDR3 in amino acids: CASSLSSFREQYF. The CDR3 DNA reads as TGTGCCAGCAGTTTATCATCCTTCCGAGAGCAGTACTTC.

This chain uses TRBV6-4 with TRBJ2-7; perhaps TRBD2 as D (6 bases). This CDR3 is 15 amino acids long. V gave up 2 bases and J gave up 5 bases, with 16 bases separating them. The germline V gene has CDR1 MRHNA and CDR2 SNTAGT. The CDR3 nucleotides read TGTGCCAGCAGTGACCAGGGAGGCCGGTTCAACGAGCAGTACTTC. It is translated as CASSDQGGRFNEQYF.

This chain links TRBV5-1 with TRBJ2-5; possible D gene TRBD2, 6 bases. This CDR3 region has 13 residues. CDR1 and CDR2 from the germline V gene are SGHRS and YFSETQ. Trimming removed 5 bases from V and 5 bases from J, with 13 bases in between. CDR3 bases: TGCGCCAGCAGAATAACTCGGGGGGAGACCCAGTACTTC. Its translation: CASRITRGETQYF. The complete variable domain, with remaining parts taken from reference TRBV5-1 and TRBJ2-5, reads KAGVTQTPRYLIKTRGQQVTLSCSPISGHRSVSWYQQTPGQGLQFLFEYFSETQRNKGNFPGRFSGRQFSNSRSEMNVSTLELGDSALYLCASRITRGETQYFGPGTRLLVL.